This T cell receptor (beta chain) was sequenced during a study of blood T cell repertoires in COVID-19. Study-wide context: Both acute and convalescent COVID-19 samples were obtained from the United States, Italy and Spain. T cells, B-cell-depleted T cells, or PBMCs supplied cDNA or gDNA.

V shed 3 bases and J 7 bases; nucleotides not matched to a gene: 13. The CDR3 extends over 17 amino acids. Germline V gene lookup returns CDR1 MGHRA and CDR2 YSYEKL. Authors' methods: By means of reference gene primer amplification, nucleated cell counts were estimated. The data were produced by immunoSEQ multiplex PCR, yet TCRdb's version contains in-frame clones alone and is incomplete. D and trimming come from the DNA, and the V and J calls and clone size come from that table. Seen here are around 230,000 clones, around 82% observed once, and the top ten hold roughly 7.6%. The clonotype originates from a woman aged 45-65 years with acute or convalescent COVID-19. What was sequenced was peripheral blood. The chain recombines TRBV4-1 with TRBJ2-1, with 9 bases aligning to TRBD2. The CDR3 protein is CASSQVLAGEGLNEQFF. The CDR3 DNA is TGCGCCAGCAGCCAGGTATTAGCGGGAGAAGGTTTAAATGAGCAGTTCTTC.